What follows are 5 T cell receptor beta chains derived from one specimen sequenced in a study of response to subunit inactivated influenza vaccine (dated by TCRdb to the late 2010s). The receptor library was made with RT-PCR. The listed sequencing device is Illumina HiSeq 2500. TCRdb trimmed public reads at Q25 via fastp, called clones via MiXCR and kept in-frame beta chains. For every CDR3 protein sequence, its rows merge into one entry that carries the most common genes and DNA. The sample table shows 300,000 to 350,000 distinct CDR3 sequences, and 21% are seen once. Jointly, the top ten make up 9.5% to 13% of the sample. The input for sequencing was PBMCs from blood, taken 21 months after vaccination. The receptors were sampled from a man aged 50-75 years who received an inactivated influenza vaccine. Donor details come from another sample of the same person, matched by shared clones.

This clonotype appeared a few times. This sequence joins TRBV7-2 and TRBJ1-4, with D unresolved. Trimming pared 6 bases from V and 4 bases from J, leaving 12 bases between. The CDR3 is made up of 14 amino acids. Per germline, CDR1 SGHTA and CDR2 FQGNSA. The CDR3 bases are TGTGCCAGCAGTCCCGAGTATGATAATGAAAAACTGTTTTTT. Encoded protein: CASSPEYDNEKLFF.

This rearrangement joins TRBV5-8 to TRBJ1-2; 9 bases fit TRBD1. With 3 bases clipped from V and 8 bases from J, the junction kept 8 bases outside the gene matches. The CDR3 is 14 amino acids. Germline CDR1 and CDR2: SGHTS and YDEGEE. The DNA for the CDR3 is TGTGCCAGCAGCTCATCCGGGACAGGGCGCGGCTACACCTTC. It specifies CASSSSGTGRGYTF.

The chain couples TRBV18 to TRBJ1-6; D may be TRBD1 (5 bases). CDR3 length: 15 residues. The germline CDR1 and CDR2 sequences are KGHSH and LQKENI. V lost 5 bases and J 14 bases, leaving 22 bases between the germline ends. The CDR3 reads CASSSNDGAFFALHF. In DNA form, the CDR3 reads TGTGCCAGCTCATCCAACGACGGGGCGTTTTTCGCCCTCCACTTT.

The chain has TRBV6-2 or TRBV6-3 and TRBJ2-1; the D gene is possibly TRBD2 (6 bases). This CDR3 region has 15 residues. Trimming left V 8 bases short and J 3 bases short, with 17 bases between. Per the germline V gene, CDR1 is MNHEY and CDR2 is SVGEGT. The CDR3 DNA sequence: TGTGCCAGCGGTAGGGGTGCGGGAAGCTACAATGAGCAGTTCTTC. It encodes CASGRGAGSYNEQFF.

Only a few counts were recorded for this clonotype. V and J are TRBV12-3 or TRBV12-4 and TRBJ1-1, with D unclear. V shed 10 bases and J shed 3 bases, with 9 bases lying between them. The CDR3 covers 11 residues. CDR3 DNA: TGTGCCACCGTCTTGGACACTGAAGCTTTCTTT. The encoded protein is CATVLDTEAFF.